A single sample is the source of the 21 T cell receptor beta chains below, sequenced in a study of blood T cell repertoires in COVID-19. Profiling relied on immunoSEQ multiplex PCR, and the TCRdb table lists in-frame clones only, not all of them. The data hold roughly 230,000 clones, with roughly 88% observed a single time. Material: peripheral blood. These receptors were taken from a middle-aged man with acute or convalescent COVID-19.

The V gene is TRBV11-2, the J gene TRBJ1-3, with D possibly matching TRBD1 (6 bases). From germline, CDR1 is SGHAT and CDR2 FQNNGV. The CDR3 runs 17 residues. The V gene lost 5 bases and the J gene lost 0 bases, with 17 bases spanning the gap. CDR3 residues: CASSPQGGGFSGNTIYF. The CDR3 DNA sequence: TGTGCCAGCAGCCCCCAAGGGGGGGGATTCTCTGGAAACACCATATATTTT.

This clone was found a few times. This chain links TRBV7-8 with TRBJ2-7; 7 bases are shared with TRBD1. V shed 5 bases, J shed 6 bases, and the junction held 4 bases outside the gene matches. The germline V gene encodes CDR1 SGHVS and CDR2 FQNEAQ. CDR3 length equals 12 residues. CDR3 residues: CASSPTGIEQYF. CDR3 DNA sequence: TGTGCCAGCAGCCCGACAGGGATCGAGCAGTACTTC.

The chain couples TRBV7-2 to TRBJ2-2; TRBD2 aligns across 7 bases. CDR1 SGHTA and CDR2 FQGNSA come from the germline V gene. The CDR3 spans 17 residues. Trimming at V came to 7 bases and at J to 2 bases, leaving 13 bases not matched to a gene. CDR3 amino acids: CASTHYGASGNTGELFF. In nucleotides, the CDR3 is TGTGCCAGCACCCATTATGGGGCTAGCGGAAACACCGGGGAGCTGTTTTTT.

The rearrangement links TRBV18 to TRBJ2-7; the match to TRBD1 covers 9 bases. V trimming: 2 bases; J trimming: 2 bases; junction bases outside the gene matches: 7. In germline, CDR1 is KGHSH, CDR2 LQKENI. CDR3 length equals 16 residues. CDR3 DNA sequence: TGTGCCAGCTCACCAGATCCGGGACAGGGAGCCTACGAGCAGTACTTC. It codes for CASSPDPGQGAYEQYF. Together with reference TRBV18 and TRBJ2-7, the CDR3 gives the full variable domain: NAGVMQNPRHLVRRRGQEARLRCSPMKGHSHVYWYRQLPEEGLKFMVYLQKENIIDESGMPKERFSAEFPKEGPSILRIQQVVRGDSAAYFCASSPDPGQGAYEQYFGPGTRLTVT.

This clone was detected many times. The rearrangement links TRBV29-1 to TRBJ2-3, with D perhaps matching TRBD2 (6 bases). Germline V gene data show CDR1 as SQVTM and CDR2 as ANQGSEA. Trimming stripped 1 base from V and 2 bases from J, with 19 bases between. This CDR3 has 17 amino acids. The CDR3 region is CSVEAGERGPDTDTQYF. The CDR3 nucleotides are TGCAGCGTTGAAGCGGGGGAAAGGGGTCCGGACACAGATACGCAGTATTTT.

V is TRBV4-1 and J is TRBJ1-1; no definite D call. CDR3 size: 13 residues. Between the trimmed V and J ends, which lost 0 bases and 6 bases, there was a span of 8 bases. Germline CDR1 and CDR2: MGHRA and YSYEKL. The CDR3 DNA reads TGCGCCAGCAGCCAAGATGGGCGGGCTGAAGCTTTCTTT. This translates into CASSQDGRAEAFF.

The gene calls are TRBV3-1 (or the pseudogene TRBV3-2) and TRBJ1-2; tentative D call: TRBD1 (6 bases). Germline V gene sequence: CDR1 LGHDT, CDR2 YNNKEL (reference sequence). V was cut by 0 bases and J by 6 bases, with 11 bases left in between. The length of the CDR3 is 14 residues. In DNA, the CDR3 is TGTGCCAGCAGCCAAGAGAACAGGGATCATGGCTACACCTTC. Translation gives CASSQENRDHGYTF.

This clone has more than one count but fewer than ten. This rearrangement joins TRBV4-1 to TRBJ1-3, with D perhaps TRBD1 (6 bases). The CDR3 has 14 amino acids. The V and J ends lost 4 bases and 5 bases respectively, with 12 bases between them. Germline CDR1 reads MGHRA; CDR2 reads YSYEKL. The CDR3 protein is CASSLTGRRNTIYF. CDR3 in DNA: TGCGCCAGCAGCCTGACAGGCCGTCGAAACACCATATATTTT.

The sample holds a few counts of this clone. The V and J genes are TRBV6-5 and TRBJ1-4; D might be TRBD1 (5 bases). V was clipped by 0 bases and J by 5 bases, with 10 bases between them. Germline V lookup: CDR1 MNHEY, CDR2 SVGAGI. CDR3 length equals 15 residues. CDR3 in amino acids: CASSYSRDWNEKLFF. Written as DNA, the CDR3 is TGTGCCAGCAGTTACTCCCGGGACTGGAATGAAAAACTGTTTTTT.

The chain links TRBV6-5 to TRBJ2-1; 9 positions agree with TRBD2. The ends lost 8 bases at V and 4 bases at J; junction bases unmatched: 3. This CDR3 contains 13 residues. Germline assignment: CDR1 MNHEY and CDR2 SVGAGI. CDR3 in amino acids: CASQREEYNEQFF. Here the CDR3 DNA reads TGTGCCAGCCAGCGGGAGGAGTACAATGAGCAGTTCTTC.

V usage is TRBV12-3 or TRBV12-4 and J usage is TRBJ1-2; TRBD1 matches at 7 bases. V lost 5 bases and J lost 7; bases outside the gene matches: 4. The CDR3 spans 12 residues. This CDR3 reads CASSKTGVGYTF. The CDR3 DNA is TGTGCCAGCAGTAAAACAGGGGTTGGCTACACCTTC.

This clone was observed a few times. The rearrangement uses TRBV9 and TRBJ1-3; D gene unclear. Germline CDR1 and CDR2: SGDLS and YYNGEE. Between the trimmed V and J ends, which lost 3 bases and 7 bases, there was a span of 20 bases. The CDR3 has 16 amino acids. The CDR3, as DNA: TGTGCCAGCAGCGCCCGGCGGAGCTTGCTTGATAACACCATATATTTT. It codes for CASSARRSLLDNTIYF.

This chain connects TRBV5-1 to TRBJ2-2; a possible D gene is TRBD2 (5 bases). Per the germline V gene, CDR1 is SGHRS and CDR2 is YFSETQ. The CDR3 contains 12 residues. Trimming left V 4 bases short and J 7 bases short, with 8 bases between. CDR3 in amino acids: CASSPGNGELFF. The CDR3 region has the DNA TGCGCCAGCAGCCCCGGGAACGGGGAGCTGTTTTTT.

This chain uses TRBV5-4 with TRBJ2-7; TRBD1 aligns across 9 bases. CDR1 is SGHNT, CDR2 YYREEE, per germline (reference sequence). Trimming removed 4 bases from V and 6 bases from J; junction bases left unmatched: 8. The CDR3 extends over 14 amino acids. In nucleotides, the CDR3 is TGTGCCAGCAGCGGGACAGGGTCAGCGCGCGAGCAGTACTTC. Translating it yields CASSGTGSAREQYF.

The chain recombines TRBV11-2 with TRBJ1-1; weak D call: TRBD1 (6 bases). Germline V gene data show CDR1 as SGHAT and CDR2 as FQNNGV. V dropped 5 bases and J dropped 4 bases, with 17 bases sitting between them. This CDR3 has 15 amino acids. CDR3 coding DNA: TGTGCCAGCAGCCAGAGAAGGGGGGGCGGCACTGAAGCTTTCTTT. The encoded protein is CASSQRRGGGTEAFF. Using reference TRBV11-2 and TRBJ1-1 for the parts outside the CDR3, the full variable domain is EAGVAQSPRYKIIEKRQSVAFWCNPISGHATLYWYQQILGQGPKLLIQFQNNGVVDDSQLPKDRFSAERLKGVDSTLKIQPAKLEDSAVYLCASSQRRGGGTEAFFGQGTRLTVV.

The chain joins TRBV5-1 to TRBJ2-7; perhaps TRBD2 as D (7 bases). There are 16 residues in the CDR3. The V gene's germline CDR1 is SGHRS and CDR2 YFSETQ. Trimming shortened V by 3 bases and J by 1 base, and 17 bases separated the two germline ends. The DNA of the CDR3 is TGCGCCAGCAGCTATGACGGGGGAGGGGGATCCTACGAGCAGTACTTC. Translating gives CASSYDGGGGSYEQYF.

The V gene is TRBV7-2, the J gene TRBJ2-1; weak D call: TRBD2 (5 bases). The CDR3 has 13 residues. Germline V gene sequence: CDR1 SGHTA, CDR2 FQGNSA. Trimming removed 0 bases at V and 9 bases at J, with 9 bases between. Here the CDR3 reads CASSLASSREQFF. The CDR3 DNA follows: TGTGCCAGCAGCTTAGCGTCTAGCCGTGAGCAGTTCTTC.

The chain joins TRBV11-2 to TRBJ2-7; 13 positions match TRBD2. CDR1 is SGHAT, CDR2 FQNNGV, per germline. The CDR3 loop spans 15 amino acids. V was clipped by 6 bases and J by 4 bases; unmatched bases: 6. The CDR3 here is CASRGGLAGSYEQYF. DNA for the CDR3: TGTGCCAGCAGGGGGGGACTAGCGGGATCTTACGAGCAGTACTTC.

This clone showed up many times. In the same sample, other DNA sequences code for this CDR3. The genes are TRBV4-2 and TRBJ1-2; 8 bases align to TRBD1. The CDR3 has 15 amino acids. Germline V gives CDR1 LGHNA, CDR2 YNFKEQ. The trim removed 0 bases at V and 4 bases at J, leaving 4 bases unmatched. This CDR3 is CASSQDTGGGYGYTF. Here the CDR3 DNA reads TGTGCCAGCAGCCAAGATACAGGGGGGGGCTATGGCTACACCTTC.

V is TRBV3-1 (or the pseudogene TRBV3-2) and J is TRBJ1-6; D is unresolved. V gave up 4 bases and J gave up 6 bases, with 19 bases separating them. CDR3 length: 17 residues. Germline-derived CDR1 and CDR2 are LGHDT and YNNKEL (reference sequence). CDR3 bases: TGTGCCAGCAGCCCTGGGAGGGCGTGGGGTAGTAATTCACCCCTCCACTTT. Its protein is CASSPGRAWGSNSPLHF.

The chain recombines TRBV20-1 with TRBJ2-1; maybe TRBD2 (5 bases). The CDR3 is made up of 17 amino acids. The V end was cut by 3 bases, the J end by 7 bases, with 25 bases between. Germline CDR1 is DFQATT and CDR2 is SNEGSKA (reference sequence). The CDR3 DNA reads as TGCAGTGCTAGTAGGAGTGAGCGGATTGACCCGGAAAATGAGCAGTTCTTC. This encodes CSASRSERIDPENEQFF.